These T cell receptor beta chains were read from a single sample in a study of cytomegalovirus exposure and HLA in healthy donors. Libraries were prepared by immunoSEQ multiplex PCR; TCRdb keeps only in-frame clonotypes and omits some of them. This table holds 200,000 to 250,000 clones, 76% found once. Source material: PBMCs. These receptors all come from a man younger than 35 in good health and CMV-seronegative. The CDR3 runs from the conserved cysteine through the conserved F or W. A D gene is named only where the DNA matches it firmly. Expanded clones are given a class, and other clones once, few, many or no size at all.

TRBV9,14,NA,TRBJ1-1,NA,TGTGCCAGCAGCGTAGAGGGGACACGGGGTGAAGCTTTCTTT,CASSVEGTRGEAFF
TRBV5-1,13,NA,TRBJ2-1,NA,TGCGCCAGCAGTTCCGGACAGAAGGATGAGCAGTTCTTC,CASSSGQKDEQFF
TRBV6-5,14,NA,TRBJ2-7,TRBD1,TGTGCCAGCAGTCTGGACAGGGGAAGGAACGAGCAGTACTTC,CASSLDRGRNEQYF
TRBV6-1,13,NA,TRBJ2-7,TRBD1,TGTGCCAGCAGTATGGGACAGGGCTACGAGCAGTACTTC,CASSMGQGYEQYF
TRBV5-6,12,NA,TRBJ2-7,NA,TGTGCCAGCAGCTCGGGGACCTACGAGCAGTACTTC,CASSSGTYEQYF
TRBV9,16,NA,TRBJ2-1,TRBD2,TGTGCCAGCAGCGTAGAGGTAGGGCGGGAGGGGAATGAGCAGTTCTTC,CASSVEVGREGNEQFF
TRBV19,15,NA,TRBJ1-1,TRBD1,TGTGCCAGTAGTATTTTAGGGACAGGGAACACTGAAGCTTTCTTT,CASSILGTGNTEAFF
TRBV27,15,NA,TRBJ2-1,TRBD2,TGTGCCAGCAGACTAGCGGGCTCCTCCTACAATGAGCAGTTCTTC,CASRLAGSSYNEQFF
TRBV6-5,14,few,TRBJ2-7,NA,TGTGCCAGCAGTTACGGACTCCGGGACTACGAGCAGTACTTC,CASSYGLRDYEQYF
TRBV10-2,14,NA,TRBJ2-5,NA,TGCGCCAGCAGTAGGAGCAGAATCCAAGAGACCCAGTACTTC,CASSRSRIQETQYF
TRBV29-1,13,NA,TRBJ1-1,NA,TGCAGCGTAGCGTGGAGGGGCTACGGTGAAGCTTTCTTT,CSVAWRGYGEAFF
TRBV30,12,NA,TRBJ1-2,NA,TGTGCCTGGTACACTTCCGGGGGGGGCTACACCTTC,CAWYTSGGGYTF
TRBV30,14,NA,TRBJ1-2,NA,TGTGCCTGCCAATACAGGCAAGCTAACTATGGCTACACCTTC,CACQYRQANYGYTF
TRBV5-1,14,NA,TRBJ1-6,NA,TGCGCCAGCAGCTTGGGGACAGTTAATTCACCCCTCCACTTT,CASSLGTVNSPLHF
TRBV10-3,18,NA,TRBJ2-1,TRBD2,TGTGCCATCAGTTCTGGACTAGCGGGAGGCCCACTAGAAAATGAGCAGTTCTTC,CAISSGLAGGPLENEQFF
TRBV25-1,14,NA,TRBJ2-3,NA,TGTGCCAGCAGTAAGCACCTTAGCACAGATACGCAGTATTTT,CASSKHLSTDTQYF
TRBV6-5,15,NA,TRBJ1-2,TRBD1,TGTGCCAGCAGGGAACTGGGGGCAGGACAGGGAGGCTACACCTTC,CASRELGAGQGGYTF
TRBV2,12,NA,TRBJ2-3,NA,TGTGCCAGCAGTCAAAGCTCAGATACGCAGTATTTT,CASSQSSDTQYF
TRBV6-5,14,NA,TRBJ1-1,NA,TGTGCCAGCAGTTCGGCCCCAGGTAAAAACGAAGCTTTCTTT,CASSSAPGKNEAFF
TRBV7-9,17,few,TRBJ2-7,TRBD2,TGTTCCAGCAGCCCGACTAGCGGGAACTCTCTGGACTACGAGCAGTACTTC,CSSSPTSGNSLDYEQYF
TRBV11-3,17,NA,TRBJ2-5,TRBD2,TGTGCCAGCAGCCCAGGACTAGCGGGAGGCATAGGAGAGACCCAGTACTTC,CASSPGLAGGIGETQYF
TRBV5-4,15,few,TRBJ2-1,TRBD1,TGTGCCAGCAGCGGGGGACAGGGTTCCTACAATGAGCAGTTCTTC,CASSGGQGSYNEQFF
TRBV12-5,12,NA,TRBJ1-5,TRBD1,TGTGCTAGAACACAGGGGGCGGAGCCCCAGCATTTT,CARTQGAEPQHF
TRBV5-1,15,NA,TRBJ1-2,NA,TGCGCCAGCAGCTTGGCCCAAGGGGCTACCTATGGCTACACCTTC,CASSLAQGATYGYTF
TRBV6-5,15,NA,TRBJ1-1,TRBD1,TGTGCCAGCAGAGACCAACAGGGGGTTGCCACTGAAGCTTTCTTT,CASRDQQGVATEAFF
TRBV5-1,15,NA,TRBJ2-7,NA,TGCGCCAGCAGCTTGGTCGGCAGGGGTAGCCCCGAGCAGTACTTC,CASSLVGRGSPEQYF
TRBV18,14,NA,TRBJ2-5,NA,TGTGCCAGCTCCGACAGGCGTCCCCAAGAGACCCAGTACTTC,CASSDRRPQETQYF
TRBV5-1,15,NA,TRBJ1-3,NA,TGCGCCAGCAGCTTGTCAGGGGTGAGAGGAAACACCATATATTTT,CASSLSGVRGNTIYF
TRBV7-9,18,NA,TRBJ2-6,TRBD1,TGTGCCAGCAGCTCGGGACAGGGGGCAATTTCTGGGGCCAACGTCCTGACTTTC,CASSSGQGAISGANVLTF
TRBV5-1,14,NA,TRBJ1-1,NA,TGCGCCAGCAGCTTTACTACAGGACGCACTGAAGCTTTCTTT,CASSFTTGRTEAFF
TRBV5-6,16,NA,TRBJ2-1,TRBD1,TGTGCCAGCAGCTTGGGCACACAGGGACAGTTCAATGAGCAGTTCTTC,CASSLGTQGQFNEQFF
TRBV2,15,few,TRBJ1-5,NA,TGTGCCAGCAGTGAAGATGGCAGTTTAAATCAGCCCCAGCATTTT,CASSEDGSLNQPQHF
TRBV11-2,15,once,TRBJ2-5,NA,TGTGCCAGCAGCTTCGAGGCGCCCTATAAAGAGACCCAGTACTTC,CASSFEAPYKETQYF
TRBV10-3,17,NA,TRBJ2-6,NA,TGTGCCATCACCCGGGCGGGGAGAAGGGCTGGGGCCAACGTCCTGACTTTC,CAITRAGRRAGANVLTF
TRBV7-9,14,NA,TRBJ2-7,TRBD1,TGTGCCAGCAGCCGATGGACAGGGGGGAGCGAGCAGTACTTC,CASSRWTGGSEQYF
TRBV19,14,NA,TRBJ1-1,NA,TGTGCCAGTAGTATTGGACCAGGGGATATTGAAGCTTTCTTT,CASSIGPGDIEAFF
TRBV6-5,15,few,TRBJ2-3,TRBD2,TGTGCCAGCAGTTACTCGGGGGGGAGAGAAGATACGCAGTATTTT,CASSYSGGREDTQYF
TRBV10-3,15,NA,TRBJ1-1,NA,TGTGCCATCAGTGACCGTGCAGGGGTGAACACTGAAGCTTTCTTT,CAISDRAGVNTEAFF
TRBV6-5,14,NA,TRBJ1-1,NA,TGTGCCAGCAGTTACTCGGGCGGGGAAACTGAAGCTTTCTTT,CASSYSGGETEAFF
TRBV21-1,16,NA,TRBJ2-7,NA,TGTGCCAGCAGCAAATGGGGGCAGATAAGCTCCTACGAGCAGTACTTC,CASSKWGQISSYEQYF
TRBV28,16,NA,TRBJ2-1,TRBD2,TGTGCCAGCAGTTTTCGACTAGCGGGGCCGGCCAATGAGCAGTTCTTC,CASSFRLAGPANEQFF
TRBV5-4,13,NA,TRBJ2-7,NA,TGTGCCAGCAGCGAGGGACACGGCTACGAGCAGTACTTC,CASSEGHGYEQYF
TRBV4-1,15,NA,TRBJ2-1,TRBD2,TGCGCCAGCAGCCCTAGCGGGAGCTCCTACAATGAGCAGTTCTTC,CASSPSGSSYNEQFF
TRBV2,15,NA,TRBJ1-4,TRBD1,TGTGCCAGCAGTTATGGGACAGGGGAAAATGAAAAACTGTTTTTT,CASSYGTGENEKLFF
TRBV6-5,12,NA,TRBJ2-1,TRBD1,TGTGCCAGCAGTAAGACAGGGGGCGCGCAGTTCTTC,CASSKTGGAQFF
TRBV7-6,14,NA,TRBJ2-1,TRBD1,TGTGCCAGCAGCGGGGGACAGGTCAACAATGAGCAGTTCTTC,CASSGGQVNNEQFF
TRBV5-1,16,NA,TRBJ2-7,TRBD1,TGCGCCAGCAGCTTGGGAGTGACAGGGTCGGCTCGCGAGCAGTACTTC,CASSLGVTGSAREQYF
TRBV5-8,14,NA,TRBJ1-1,NA,TGTGCCAGCACGCGGACAGTTTTTAACACTGAAGCTTTCTTT,CASTRTVFNTEAFF
TRBV7-9,18,NA,TRBJ1-1,TRBD1,TGTTCCAGCAGCCGGGTGCCCGGAAGACAGGGGGCCCACACTGAAGCTTTCTTT,CSSSRVPGRQGAHTEAFF